These T cell receptor beta chains were read from a single sample in a study of CD8 T cells in Susac syndrome. TCRdb ran MiXCR on the immunoSEQ multiplex PCR reads and lists one entry per CDR3 protein. The sample lists around 80,000 distinct CDR3 sequences; roughly nine tenths were seen once. The sequencing sample was made of CD8+ T cells from PBMCs. The receptors derive from a human donor with multiple sclerosis. Each CDR3 is given with its conserved first and last residue.

TRBJ2-5 TRBV6-5 13 CASRLLAEETQYF
TRBJ2-2 TRBV27 17 CASRVLNAGTNTGELFF
TRBJ1-6 TRBV21-1 14 CASSKSGSDSPLHF
TRBJ1-2 TRBV11-2 15 CASSSRDGANYGYTF
TRBJ1-2 TRBV10-2 13 CASSESADYGYTF
TRBJ2-7 TRBV3-1 15 CASSQGSASQGGQYF
TRBJ2-2 TRBV13 14 CASSSSGNTGELFF
TRBJ2-7 TRBV4-3 19 CASSQGRGPTSGFSYEQYF
TRBJ1-2 TRBV28 13 CATTSIQGASYTF
TRBJ1-1 TRBV28 14 CASSLREGTTEAFF
TRBJ1-1 TRBV5-8 13 CASSLQGGSEAFF
TRBJ2-1 TRBV13 13 CASSLVPNNEQFF
TRBJ1-3 TRBV2 16 CASSDRTPGLGNTIYF
TRBJ2-3 TRBV5-6 15 CASSLAITSTDTQYF
TRBJ2-5 TRBV7-9 16 CASSPRAGGVQETQYF
TRBJ2-1 TRBV9 13 CASSPPGDNEQFF
TRBJ1-1 TRBV9 15 CASSPRMVSNTEAFF
TRBJ1-4 TRBV19 15 CASSMLGGGEEKLFF
TRBJ2-1 TRBV5-4 15 CASSLRAGGFDEQFF
TRBJ1-5 TRBV4-3 14 CASSQGQGLGPQHF
TRBJ1-1 TRBV7-2 15 CASSLAGWANTEAFF
TRBJ1-6 TRBV27 13 CASSPTGSSPLHF
TRBJ2-7 TRBV20-1 14 CSASPGLSSYEQYF
TRBJ2-5 TRBV9 13 CASSVDVTETQYF
TRBJ2-2 TRBV11-2 16 CASSLVPGLTTGELFF
TRBJ2-3 TRBV20-1 13 CSARPETADTQYF
TRBJ2-2 TRBV5-1 17 CASSLESGGRNTGELFF
TRBJ1-5 TRBV4-1 19 CASSQEGPTGGHRNQPQHF
TRBJ2-1 TRBV27 14 CASRSGVSYNEQFF
TRBJ2-5 TRBV4-1 15 CASSQGRGLAGTQYF
TRBJ2-2 TRBV10-1 13 CASSDGLAGELFF
TRBJ2-1 TRBV4-3 14 CASSQDSVYNEQFF
TRBJ1-4 TRBV20-1 15 CSASVWTGGDEKLFF
TRBJ2-7 TRBV3-1 15 CASSQNDSPGGEQYF
TRBJ1-1 TRBV4-3 17 CASSQDVKLPLSVEAFF
TRBJ1-4 TRBV2 16 CASSENGGTNNEKLFF
TRBJ2-7 TRBV27 13 CASSFTGLYEQYF
TRBJ1-3 TRBV4-3 15 CASSQGDYFGNTIYF
TRBJ2-7 TRBV20-1 11 CSAPKDYEQYF
TRBJ2-3 TRBV6-6 15 CASSRQGVSTDTQYF
TRBJ1-4 TRBV12-3/TRBV12-4 14 CASSGGSTNEKLFF
TRBJ1-1 TRBV7-8 15 CASGLLRGMNTEAFF
TRBJ2-1 TRBV4-1 13 CASSQGRHNEQFF
TRBJ2-3 TRBV24-1 15 CATSDRIGCTDTQYF
TRBJ1-4 TRBV7-2 14 CASSLRETNEKLFF
TRBJ2-2 TRBV10-2 16 CASSAFGTGNTGELFF
TRBJ2-1 TRBV4-1 15 CASSRLIQTPNEQFF
TRBJ2-7 TRBV6-2/TRBV6-3 14 CASSYAPTGAEQYF
TRBJ2-2 TRBV28 18 CASSFPTQGFKSTGELFF
TRBJ2-7 TRBV19 11 CASSRGNEQYF
TRBJ1-4 TRBV7-9 14 CASSSGLSNEKLFF
TRBJ2-7 TRBV30 14 CAWQQGAKAYEQYF